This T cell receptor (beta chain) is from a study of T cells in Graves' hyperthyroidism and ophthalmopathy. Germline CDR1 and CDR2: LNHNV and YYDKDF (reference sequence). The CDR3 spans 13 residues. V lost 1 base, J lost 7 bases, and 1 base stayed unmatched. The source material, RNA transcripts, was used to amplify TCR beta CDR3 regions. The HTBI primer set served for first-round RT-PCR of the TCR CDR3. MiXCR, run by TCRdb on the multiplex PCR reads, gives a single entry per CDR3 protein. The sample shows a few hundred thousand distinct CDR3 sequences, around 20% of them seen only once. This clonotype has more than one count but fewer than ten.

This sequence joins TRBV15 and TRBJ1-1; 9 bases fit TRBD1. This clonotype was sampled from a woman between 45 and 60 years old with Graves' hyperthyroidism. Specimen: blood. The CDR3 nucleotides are TGTGCCACCAGCAGAGGGGACAGGGTTGAAGCTTTCTTT. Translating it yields CATSRGDRVEAFF.